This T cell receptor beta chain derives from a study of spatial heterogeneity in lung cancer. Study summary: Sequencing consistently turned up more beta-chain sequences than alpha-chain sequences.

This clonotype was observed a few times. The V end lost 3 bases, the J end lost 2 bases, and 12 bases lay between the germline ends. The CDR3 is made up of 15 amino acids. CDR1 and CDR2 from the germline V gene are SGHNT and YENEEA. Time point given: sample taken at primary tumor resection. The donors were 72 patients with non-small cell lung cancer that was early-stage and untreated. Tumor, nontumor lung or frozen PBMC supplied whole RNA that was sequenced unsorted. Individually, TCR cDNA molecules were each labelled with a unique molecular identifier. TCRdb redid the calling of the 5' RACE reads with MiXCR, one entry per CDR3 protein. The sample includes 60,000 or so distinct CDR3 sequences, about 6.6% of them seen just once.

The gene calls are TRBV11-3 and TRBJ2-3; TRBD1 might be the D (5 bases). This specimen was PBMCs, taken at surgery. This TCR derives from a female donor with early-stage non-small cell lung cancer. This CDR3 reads CASSLRQKDTDTQYF. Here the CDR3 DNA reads TGTGCCAGCAGCTTGCGACAGAAAGACACAGATACGCAGTATTTT.